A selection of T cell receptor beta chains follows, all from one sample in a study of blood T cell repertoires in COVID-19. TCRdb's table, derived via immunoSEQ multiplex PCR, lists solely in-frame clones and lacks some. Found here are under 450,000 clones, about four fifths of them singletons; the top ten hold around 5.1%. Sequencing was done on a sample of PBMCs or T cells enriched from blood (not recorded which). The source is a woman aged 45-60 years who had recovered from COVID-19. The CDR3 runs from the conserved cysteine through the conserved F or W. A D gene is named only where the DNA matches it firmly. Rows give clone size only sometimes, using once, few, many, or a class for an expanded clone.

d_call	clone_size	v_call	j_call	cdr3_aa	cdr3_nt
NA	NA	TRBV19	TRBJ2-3	CASSTGRADTQYF	TGTGCCAGTAGTACCGGTCGGGCAGATACGCAGTATTTT
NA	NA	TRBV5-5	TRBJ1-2	CASTRGLNYGYTF	TGTGCCAGCACTAGGGGACTAAACTATGGCTACACCTTC
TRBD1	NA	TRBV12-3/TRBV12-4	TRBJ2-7	CASGRGPYEQYF	TGTGCCAGCGGTAGGGGGCCCTACGAGCAGTACTTC
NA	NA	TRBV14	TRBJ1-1	CASSRGGTMNTEAFF	TGTGCCAGCAGCCGGGGGGGAACGATGAACACTGAAGCTTTCTTT
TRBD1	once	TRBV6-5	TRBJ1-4	CASSRGQGAEKLFF	TGTGCCAGCAGTCGGGGACAGGGGGCGGAAAAACTGTTTTTT
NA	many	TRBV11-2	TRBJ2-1	CASSLDYEQFF	TGTGCCAGCAGCTTAGACTATGAGCAGTTCTTC
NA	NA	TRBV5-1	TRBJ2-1	CASSPQGTEQFF	TGCGCCAGCAGCCCCCAGGGAACGGAGCAGTTCTTC
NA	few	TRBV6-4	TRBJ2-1	CASSTETSPHEQFF	TGTGCCAGCAGTACTGAAACTAGTCCCCATGAGCAGTTCTTC
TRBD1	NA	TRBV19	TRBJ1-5	CASSIVMDRVTHQPQHF	TGTGCCAGTAGTATAGTAATGGACAGGGTAACTCATCAGCCCCAGCATTTT
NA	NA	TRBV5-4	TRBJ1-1	CASSQKGGRANTEAFF	TGTGCCAGCAGCCAGAAAGGAGGACGGGCGAACACTGAAGCTTTCTTT
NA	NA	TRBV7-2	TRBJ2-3	CASRPTYPGDLDTQYF	TGTGCCAGCAGACCGACCTACCCGGGGGATTTAGATACGCAGTATTTT
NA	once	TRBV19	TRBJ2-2	CASTGTAGVGELFF	TGTGCCAGTACCGGGACAGCGGGAGTCGGGGAGCTGTTTTTT
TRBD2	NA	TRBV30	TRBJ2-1	CAWSRGLVNEQFF	TGTGCCTGGAGTAGGGGACTAGTAAATGAGCAGTTCTTC
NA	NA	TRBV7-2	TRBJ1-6	CASSFGQKNSPLHF	TGTGCCAGCAGCTTCGGACAGAAAAATTCACCCCTCCACTTT
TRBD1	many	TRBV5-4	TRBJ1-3	CASSVNRGSGNTIYF	TGTGCCAGCAGCGTTAACAGGGGAAGTGGAAACACCATATATTTT
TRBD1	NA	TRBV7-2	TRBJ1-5	CASSADRDVQPQHF	TGTGCCAGCAGCGCCGACAGGGACGTTCAGCCCCAGCATTTT
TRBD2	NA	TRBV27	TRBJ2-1	CASSLTSGSSYNEQFF	TGTGCCAGCAGTTTGACTAGCGGGAGTTCCTACAATGAGCAGTTCTTC
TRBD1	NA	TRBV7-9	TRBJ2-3	CASSSSPVRQGETDTQYF	TGTGCCAGCAGCTCCAGCCCGGTCAGACAGGGGGAGACAGATACGCAGTATTTT
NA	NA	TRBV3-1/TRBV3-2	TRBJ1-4	CASSQKRDNEKLFF	TGTGCCAGCAGCCAGAAGAGAGATAATGAAAAACTGTTTTTT
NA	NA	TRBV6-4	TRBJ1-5	CASSDCDSNQPQHF	TGTGCCAGCAGTGACTGCGATAGCAATCAGCCCCAGCATTTT
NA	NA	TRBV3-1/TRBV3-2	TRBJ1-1	CASSQLARAKNTEAFF	TGTGCCAGCAGCCAACTTGCCAGGGCGAAGAACACTGAAGCTTTCTTT
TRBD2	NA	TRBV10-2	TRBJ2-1	CASSEGLAGTGEQFF	TGCGCCAGCAGTGAGGGGCTAGCGGGGACGGGTGAGCAGTTCTTC
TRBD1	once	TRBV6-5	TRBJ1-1	CASRGTVGTEAFF	TGTGCCAGCAGGGGGACAGTAGGAACTGAAGCTTTCTTT
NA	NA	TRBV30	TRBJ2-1	CAWSLREYQFF	TGTGCCTGGAGCCTTAGAGAGTACCAGTTCTTC
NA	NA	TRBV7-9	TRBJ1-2	CASSNHYRDEGYTF	TGTGCCAGCAGCAACCATTACAGGGACGAAGGCTACACCTTC
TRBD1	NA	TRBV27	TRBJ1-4	CASSSSDRSLFF	TGTGCCAGCAGTTCGTCGGACAGGTCTCTGTTTTTT
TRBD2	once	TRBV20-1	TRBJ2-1	CSASLPSGRLYEQFF	TGCAGTGCTAGTTTGCCTAGCGGGAGACTCTATGAGCAGTTCTTC
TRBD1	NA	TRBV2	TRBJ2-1	CASSETPGQGWHEQFF	TGTGCCAGCAGTGAAACACCGGGACAGGGCTGGCATGAGCAGTTCTTC
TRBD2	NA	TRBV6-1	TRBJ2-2	CASSVSLAGGPHTGELFF	TGTGCCAGCAGTGTTAGTCTAGCGGGAGGGCCTCACACCGGGGAGCTGTTTTTT
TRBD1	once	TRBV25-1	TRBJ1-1	CASRTSRGRIGF	TGTGCCAGCCGTACGAGCAGGGGGCGGATTGGCTTT
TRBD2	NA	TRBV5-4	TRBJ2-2	CASSFGTSGGANTGELFF	TGTGCCAGCAGCTTCGGGACTAGCGGGGGGGCGAACACCGGGGAGCTGTTTTTT
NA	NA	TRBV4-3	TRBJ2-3	CASSQAQGRADTQYF	TGCGCCAGCAGCCAGGCTCAGGGGCGCGCAGATACGCAGTATTTT
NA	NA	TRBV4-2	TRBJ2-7	CASSQVKRESSYEQYF	TGTGCCAGCAGCCAAGTTAAACGGGAGTCGTCCTACGAGCAGTACTTC
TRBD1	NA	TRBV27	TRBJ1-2	CASSPRDRARGYTF	TGTGCCAGCAGTCCCCGGGACAGGGCCCGGGGCTACACCTTC
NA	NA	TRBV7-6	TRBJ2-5	CASSFEQGGETQYF	TGTGCCAGCAGCTTTGAACAGGGCGGGGAGACCCAGTACTTC
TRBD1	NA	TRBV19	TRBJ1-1	CASSINYRGENTEAFF	TGTGCCAGTAGTATTAACTACAGGGGGGAGAACACTGAAGCTTTCTTT
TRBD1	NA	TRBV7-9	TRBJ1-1	CASSGPGQGVREAFF	TGTGCCAGCAGCGGACCAGGACAGGGGGTAAGAGAAGCTTTCTTT
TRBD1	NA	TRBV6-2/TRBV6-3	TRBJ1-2	CASSWNRDSLGHGYTF	TGTGCCAGCAGCTGGAACCGGGACAGCCTGGGGCATGGCTACACCTTC
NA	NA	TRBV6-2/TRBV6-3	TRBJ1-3	CASSRPRLNSGNTIYF	TGTGCCAGCAGTCGACCGAGGCTCAACTCTGGAAACACCATATATTTT
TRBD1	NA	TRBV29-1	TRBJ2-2	CSVRTGTGATGELFF	TGCAGCGTGCGAACCGGGACAGGGGCGACCGGGGAGCTGTTTTTT